This T cell receptor beta chain was documented in a study of CD8 T cells in Susac syndrome. Study-level background: Roughly six sequenced Susac syndrome patients had clinically active disease, while under ten were in remission.

The germline V gene encodes CDR1 SGHTA and CDR2 FQGNSA. The CDR3 length is 15 residues. V shed 5 bases and J shed 6 bases, with 17 bases lying between them. The diagnostic criteria were recently defined, and patients with Susac syndrome met them for definite or probable disease. TEMRA cells were FACS-enriched, while CD8+ and CD4+ T cells were negatively isolated. RNA amounts of about 0.5 to 1 ug underwent reverse transcription with random hexamers. An immunoSEQ multiplex PCR amplified TCR beta CDR3 over 54 Vbeta and 13 Jbeta. TCRdb passed the immunoSEQ multiplex PCR reads through MiXCR, listing each CDR3 protein once. The sample holds tens of thousands of distinct CDR3 sequences, 93% seen once.

The rearrangement uses TRBV7-2 and TRBJ1-5; the D is unclear. Sequencing was done on a sample of CD4+ T cells from PBMCs. The receptor comes from a human donor with Susac syndrome. The CDR3: CASSPGRTVVQPQHF. The CDR3 DNA follows: TGTGCCAGCAGCCCCGGCCGGACGGTCGTTCAGCCCCAGCATTTT.